One T cell receptor beta chain is described in this entry. This sample is drawn from a study of blood T cell repertoires in COVID-19. Germline assignment: CDR1 SGHVS and CDR2 FQNEAQ. The CDR3 contains 17 residues. Trimming stripped 2 bases from V and 0 bases from J, with 13 bases between. The age range of participants was 18 to 89 years, with residence in about 25 US areas. Original analysis: Cell counts per sample came from amplifying reference gene primers. Repertoires were generated with immunoSEQ multiplex PCR, while TCRdb's copy carries only in-frame clones and drops some. The DNA gave D and trimming, while V, J and clone size come from that table. The table lists around 160,000 clones, roughly nine tenths of them singletons.

Sequencing was done on a sample of PBMCs or T cells enriched from blood (not recorded which). The genes are TRBV7-8 and TRBJ1-4; D uncertain. This clonotype was obtained from a woman between 40 and 50 years old who had been exposed to COVID-19. CDR3 sequence: CASSLYPNRATNEKLFF. The CDR3 bases are TGTGCCAGCAGCTTATACCCCAACCGAGCAACTAATGAAAAACTGTTTTTT. The variable domain in full, completed from reference TRBV7-8 and TRBJ1-4, reads GAGVSQSPRYKVAKRGQDVALRCDPISGHVSLFWYQQALGQGPEFLTYFQNEAQLDKSGLPSDRFFAERPEGSVSTLKIQRTQQEDSAVYLCASSLYPNRATNEKLFFGSGTQLSVL.